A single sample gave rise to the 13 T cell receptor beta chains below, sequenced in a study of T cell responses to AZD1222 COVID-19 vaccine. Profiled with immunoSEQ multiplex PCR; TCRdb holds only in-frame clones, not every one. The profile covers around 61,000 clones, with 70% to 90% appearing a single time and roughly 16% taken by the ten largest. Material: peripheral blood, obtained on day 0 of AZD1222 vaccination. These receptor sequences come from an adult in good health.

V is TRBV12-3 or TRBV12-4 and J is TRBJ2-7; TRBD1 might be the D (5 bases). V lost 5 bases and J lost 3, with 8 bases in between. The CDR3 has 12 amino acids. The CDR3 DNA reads TGTGCCAGCAGTAGAGACAGCTACGAGCAGTACTTC. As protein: CASSRDSYEQYF.

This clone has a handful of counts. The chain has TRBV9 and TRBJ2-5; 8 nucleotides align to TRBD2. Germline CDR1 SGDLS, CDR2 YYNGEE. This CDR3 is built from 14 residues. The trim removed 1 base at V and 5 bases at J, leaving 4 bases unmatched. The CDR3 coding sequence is TGTGCCAGCAGCGTAACGGGGGGGCTTGAGACCCAGTACTTC. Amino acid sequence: CASSVTGGLETQYF.

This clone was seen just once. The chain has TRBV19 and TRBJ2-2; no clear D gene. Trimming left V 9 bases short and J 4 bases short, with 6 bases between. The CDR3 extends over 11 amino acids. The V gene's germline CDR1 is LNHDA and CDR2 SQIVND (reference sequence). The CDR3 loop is CASRFTGELFF. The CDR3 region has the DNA TGTGCCAGCAGGTTCACCGGGGAGCTGTTTTTT.

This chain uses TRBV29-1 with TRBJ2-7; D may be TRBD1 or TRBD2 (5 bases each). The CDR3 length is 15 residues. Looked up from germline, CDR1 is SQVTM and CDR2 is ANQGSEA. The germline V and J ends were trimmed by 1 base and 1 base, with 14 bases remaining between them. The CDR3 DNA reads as TGCAGCGTTGAAGGGCAAAGGGACGGATCCTACGAGCAGTACTTC. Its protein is CSVEGQRDGSYEQYF.

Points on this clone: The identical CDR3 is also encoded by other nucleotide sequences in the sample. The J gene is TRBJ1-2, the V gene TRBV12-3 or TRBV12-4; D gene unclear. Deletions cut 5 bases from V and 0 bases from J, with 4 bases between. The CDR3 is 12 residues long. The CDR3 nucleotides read TGTGCCAGCAGTCTTACTAACTATGGCTACACCTTC. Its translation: CASSLTNYGYTF.

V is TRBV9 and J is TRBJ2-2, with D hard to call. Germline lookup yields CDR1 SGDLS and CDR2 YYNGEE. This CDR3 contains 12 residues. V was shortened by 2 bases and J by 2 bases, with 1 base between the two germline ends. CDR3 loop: CASSVNTGELFF. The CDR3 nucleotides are TGTGCCAGCAGCGTCAACACCGGGGAGCTGTTTTTT.

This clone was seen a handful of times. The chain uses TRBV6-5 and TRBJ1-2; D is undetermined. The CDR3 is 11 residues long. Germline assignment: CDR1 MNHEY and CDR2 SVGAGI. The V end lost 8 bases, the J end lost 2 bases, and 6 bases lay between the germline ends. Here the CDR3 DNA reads TGTGCCAGCCTTTGGAACTATGGCTACACCTTC. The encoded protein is CASLWNYGYTF.

Here the CDR3 reads CSAPSDRRAFF. The CDR3 DNA follows: TGCAGTGCCCCCTCGGACAGGCGAGCTTTCTTT. The chain carries TRBV20-1 and TRBJ1-1, with TRBD1 matching 7 bases. There are 11 residues in the CDR3. Trimming at V came to 6 bases and at J to 10 bases, leaving 8 bases not matched to a gene. CDR1 and CDR2 from the germline V gene are DFQATT and SNEGSKA (reference sequence).

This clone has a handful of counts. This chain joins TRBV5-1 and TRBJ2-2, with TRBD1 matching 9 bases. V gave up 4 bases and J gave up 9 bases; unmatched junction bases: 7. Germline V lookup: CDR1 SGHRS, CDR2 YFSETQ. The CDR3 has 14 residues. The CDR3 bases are TGCGCCAGCAGCCCCGAGGGACAGGGACGGGAGCTGTTTTTT. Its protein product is CASSPEGQGRELFF.

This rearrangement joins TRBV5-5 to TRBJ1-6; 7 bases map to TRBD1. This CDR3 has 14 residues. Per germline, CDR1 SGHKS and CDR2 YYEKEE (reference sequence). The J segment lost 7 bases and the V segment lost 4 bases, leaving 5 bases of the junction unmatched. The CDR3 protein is CASSLTGLNSPLHF. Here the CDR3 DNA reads TGTGCCAGCAGCCTGACAGGGTTGAATTCACCCCTCCACTTT. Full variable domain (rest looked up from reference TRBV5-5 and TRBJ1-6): DAGVTQSPTHLIKTRGQQVTLRCSPISGHKSVSWYQQVLGQGPQFIFQYYEKEERGRGNFPDRFSARQFPNYSSELNVNALLLGDSALYLCASSLTGLNSPLHFGNGTRLTVT.

The CDR3 sequence is CASSGTLYGTSGGEQYF. In DNA, the CDR3 is TGTGCCAGTAGTGGGACCTTGTATGGGACTAGCGGGGGCGAGCAGTACTTC. V gene TRBV19 combines with J gene TRBJ2-7; 14 bases agree with TRBD2. The germline V gene has CDR1 LNHDA and CDR2 SQIVND (reference sequence). J lost 6 bases, V lost 5 bases, and 12 bases had no gene match. The CDR3 is 17 amino acids.

This CDR3 reads CASRPLSNEKLFF. Here the CDR3 DNA reads TGTGCCAGCAGACCTCTTTCTAATGAAAAACTGTTTTTT. V gene TRBV6-5 combines with J gene TRBJ1-4; D ambiguous. CDR1 is MNHEY, CDR2 SVGAGI, per germline. The CDR3 loop spans 13 amino acids. Trimming cost V 6 bases and J 3 bases, with 8 bases left between them.

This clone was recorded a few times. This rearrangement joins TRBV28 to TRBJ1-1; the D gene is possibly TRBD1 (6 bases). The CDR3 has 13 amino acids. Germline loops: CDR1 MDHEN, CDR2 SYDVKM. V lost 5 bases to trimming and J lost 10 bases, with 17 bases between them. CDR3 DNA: TGTGCCAGCAGTCTCGTCAGGGGCCCAAGAGCTTTCTTT. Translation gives CASSLVRGPRAFF.